What follows is one T cell receptor (beta chain) and its context. What it binds is unknown. Trimming shortened V by 3 bases and J by 0 bases, and 9 bases separated the two germline ends. The CDR3 is 14 residues long. Per the germline V gene, CDR1 is MNHEY and CDR2 is SVGAGI. This sample was taken from a study of T cell repertoires in cytomegalovirus infection. The overall study: Signatures in public TCR beta sequences pointed to both CMV infection and matching HLA type. Notes on the study in general: Using cumulative public TCR beta family frequency, the authors identified those who carried CMV together with the relevant HLA. Ex vivo responses were dominated by HLA-C-restricted CMV-specific TCR beta clonotypes.

TCRdb reanalysed the reads using MiXCR and keeps one entry per CDR3 protein. The data show about 310,000 distinct CDR3 sequences, roughly 25% seen once. The TCR sequence derives from a human donor in good health (CMV status not recorded). Some clones in this sample may be carry-over from other donors' samples. The genes are TRBV6-5 and TRBJ2-7; no clear D. Source: cultured PBMCs, taken from culture after CMV antigen stimulation. CDR3: CASSYRLDSYEQYF. The CDR3 bases are TGTGCCAGCAGTTATAGACTCGACTCCTACGAGCAGTACTTC.